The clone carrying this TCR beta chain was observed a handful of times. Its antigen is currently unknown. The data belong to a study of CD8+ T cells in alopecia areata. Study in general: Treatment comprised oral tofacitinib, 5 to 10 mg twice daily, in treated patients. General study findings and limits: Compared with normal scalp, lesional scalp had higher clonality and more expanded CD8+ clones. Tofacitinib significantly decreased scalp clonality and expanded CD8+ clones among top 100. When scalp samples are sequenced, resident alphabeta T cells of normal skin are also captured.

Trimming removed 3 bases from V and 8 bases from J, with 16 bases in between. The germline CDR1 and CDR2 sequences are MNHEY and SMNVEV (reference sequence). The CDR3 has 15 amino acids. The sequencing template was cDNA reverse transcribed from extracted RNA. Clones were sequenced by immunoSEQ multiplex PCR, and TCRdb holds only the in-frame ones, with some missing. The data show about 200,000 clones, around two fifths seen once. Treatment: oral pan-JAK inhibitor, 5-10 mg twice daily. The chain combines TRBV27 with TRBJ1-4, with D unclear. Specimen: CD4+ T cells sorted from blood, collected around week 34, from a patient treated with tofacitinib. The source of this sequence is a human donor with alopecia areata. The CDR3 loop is CASSFRTERFEKLFF. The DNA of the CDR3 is TGTGCCAGCAGTTTTCGGACTGAAAGATTCGAAAAACTGTTTTTT.